Below, 11 T cell receptor beta chains from the same sample are listed, as sequenced in a study of blood T cell repertoires in COVID-19. TCRdb keeps only in-frame clones here, not all; method: immunoSEQ multiplex PCR. This sample has under 200,000 clones; roughly four fifths occur once, and the top ten carry about 6%. The sequencing input was peripheral blood. These TCRs come from a middle-aged woman with acute or convalescent COVID-19.

The rearrangement links TRBV28 to TRBJ2-2, with 13 nucleotides matching TRBD2. Losses at the gene ends were 1 base for V and 7 bases for J; bases not matched to a gene: 6. Germline V gene lookup returns CDR1 MDHEN and CDR2 SYDVKM. The CDR3 has 17 amino acids. The CDR3 reads CASSLLGLAGNYGELFF. The CDR3 DNA follows: TGTGCCAGCAGTTTATTGGGACTAGCGGGAAACTACGGGGAGCTGTTTTTT.

V usage is TRBV28 and J usage is TRBJ2-7; 8 nucleotides agree with TRBD2. Germline V gene sequence: CDR1 MDHEN, CDR2 SYDVKM. The V segment lost 6 bases and the J segment 2 bases; nucleotides outside the gene matches: 6. The CDR3 has 14 amino acids. The CDR3 spells CASSLLAATYEQYF. The CDR3 DNA reads as TGTGCCAGCAGCTTACTAGCGGCGACCTACGAGCAGTACTTC.

The chain couples TRBV19 to TRBJ1-6; 9 bases fit TRBD1. CDR1 LNHDA and CDR2 SQIVND come from the germline V gene (reference sequence). The ends lost 6 bases at V and 7 bases at J; junction bases unmatched: 10. This CDR3 region has 16 residues. The chain's CDR3 is CASRFLMGQGNSPLHF. For the CDR3, the DNA is TGTGCCAGTAGGTTCCTCATGGGACAGGGCAATTCACCCCTCCACTTT.

The chain couples TRBV9 to TRBJ2-7; TRBD2 aligns across 11 bases. In germline, CDR1 is SGDLS, CDR2 YYNGEE. The CDR3 extends over 15 amino acids. V shed 3 bases and J 6 bases; nucleotides not matched to a gene: 8. The chain's CDR3 is CASSASSGGRGEQYF. The CDR3 coding sequence is TGTGCCAGCAGCGCCTCTAGCGGGGGGAGGGGCGAGCAGTACTTC.

The V call is TRBV7-2, the J call TRBJ2-1, with 9 bases identical to TRBD1. CDR3 size: 14 residues. The V and J ends lost 8 bases and 7 bases, in that order; junction bases with no gene match: 9. Germline loops: CDR1 SGHTA, CDR2 FQGNSA. The CDR3 nucleotides read TGTGCCAGCTCCGGGACAGGGCTAAGGAATGAGCAGTTCTTC. It is translated as CASSGTGLRNEQFF.

V usage is TRBV6-5 and J usage is TRBJ2-7; 8 bases agree with TRBD1. V gave up 7 bases and J gave up 2 bases; unmatched junction bases: 4. Germline V gene sequence: CDR1 MNHEY, CDR2 SVGAGI. CDR3 length equals 13 residues. The CDR3 loop reads CASTATGAYEQYF. The CDR3, as DNA: TGTGCCAGCACCGCGACAGGGGCCTACGAGCAGTACTTC.

A note on this clone: One end of the junction fails to match germline, which may point to a read error. V gene TRBV10-3 combines with J gene TRBJ1-5; D is undetermined. This CDR3 is 13 amino acids long. Per the germline V gene, CDR1 is ENHRY and CDR2 is SYGVKD. The chain's CDR3 is CAISVAFSPPQNF. The CDR3 nucleotides read TGTGCCATCAGTGTGGCCTTCAGTCCCCCACAGAATTTT.

The chain carries TRBV28 and TRBJ1-5; a weak D match, TRBD1 (5 bases). CDR1 and CDR2 from the germline V gene are MDHEN and SYDVKM. CDR3 size: 15 residues. The ends were cut back, 2 bases at V and 8 bases at J, with 16 bases in the middle. The CDR3 coding sequence is TGTGCCAGCAGTTTAAGGACACCTCCGGCAAAGCCCCAGCATTTT. Its protein is CASSLRTPPAKPQHF. Filled out from reference TRBV28 and TRBJ1-5, the complete variable domain reads DVKVTQSSRYLVKRTGEKVFLECVQDMDHENMFWYRQDPGLGLRLIYFSYDVKMKEKGDIPEGYSVSREKKERFSLILESASTNQTSMYLCASSLRTPPAKPQHFGDGTRLSIL.

The J gene is TRBJ2-7, the V gene TRBV6-5; TRBD2 aligns across 10 bases. Germline lookup yields CDR1 MNHEY and CDR2 SVGAGI. The CDR3 covers 14 residues. With V trimmed by 6 bases and J by 5 bases, 7 bases remained unmatched. CDR3 sequence: CASRRLAGENEQYF. The CDR3 DNA is TGTGCCAGCAGAAGACTAGCGGGCGAAAACGAGCAGTACTTC.

J is TRBJ2-3 and V is TRBV19; D might be TRBD2 (6 bases). This CDR3 is 17 amino acids long. V lost 4 bases, J lost 5 bases, and 22 bases lay in between. CDR1 and CDR2 from the germline V gene are LNHDA and SQIVND (reference sequence). The CDR3 here is CASSSSLSGRRGDTQYF. The CDR3 bases are TGTGCCAGTAGTAGCTCGCTGTCCGGGAGAAGGGGAGATACGCAGTATTTT. Full variable domain (remainder filled in from reference TRBV19 and TRBJ2-3): DGGITQSPKYLFRKEGQNVTLSCEQNLNHDAMYWYRQDPGQGLRLIYYSQIVNDFQKGDIAEGYSVSREKKESFPLTVTSAQKNPTAFYLCASSSSLSGRRGDTQYFGPGTRLTVL.

The chain is built from TRBV6-5 and TRBJ2-3; 8 positions agree with TRBD2. CDR1 and CDR2 from the germline V gene are MNHEY and SVGAGI. Losses at the gene ends were 0 bases for V and 1 base for J; bases not matched to a gene: 3. The CDR3 has 16 amino acids. CDR3 nucleotides: TGTGCCAGCAGTTACTCTCCGGGACTAGGCACAGATACGCAGTATTTT. It translates to CASSYSPGLGTDTQYF.